These 9 T cell receptor beta chains were all obtained from the same sample, sequenced in a study of regulatory T cells in long-lasting Graves disease (dated by TCRdb to the early 2020s). Receptors were amplified or captured by multiplex PCR. Sequencing took place on an Illumina HiSeq 4000. TCR beta libraries were built with iRepertoire HTBI primers and Arm-PCR amplification of CDR3 regions. The raw public data were reprocessed by TCRdb itself: fastp quality trimming at Q25, MiXCR clonotype calling, in-frame beta chains only. Rows are combined by CDR3 protein, so each entry shows the most common genes and DNA. This sample has 650,000 to 850,000 distinct CDR3 sequences in its table, and 25% to 35% of those were observed once. In total, the top ten clones hold about 40% of the sample. The time point label corresponds to: persistent/refractory GD, antithyroid drugs over 5 years with positive TRAb. For both TCR sequencing and RNA sequencing, RNA was extracted from PBMCs using TRIzol.

Sample: peripheral blood mononuclear cells (PBMCs), taken when the disease was refractory, from a patient treated with antithyroid drugs. The receptors originated from a female donor with Graves disease.

This clonotype has more than one count but fewer than ten. The chain uses TRBV5-1 and TRBJ1-3, with TRBD1 matching over 8 bases. Germline CDR1 SGHRS, CDR2 YFSETQ. V shed 0 bases, J shed 2 bases, and the junction held 4 bases outside the gene matches. The CDR3 totals 16 residues. The CDR3 sequence is CASSLGTGNPGNTIYF. Written as DNA, the CDR3 is TGCGCCAGCAGCTTGGGGACAGGGAACCCTGGAAACACCATATATTTT. Using reference TRBV5-1 and TRBJ1-3 for the parts outside the CDR3, the full variable domain is KAGVTQTPRYLIKTRGQQVTLSCSPISGHRSVSWYQQTPGQGLQFLFEYFSETQRNKGNFPGRFSGRQFSNSRSEMNVSTLELGDSALYLCASSLGTGNPGNTIYFGEGSWLTVV.

The chain couples TRBV28 to TRBJ1-4, with a possible D match to TRBD1 (5 bases). Trimming took off 4 bases at V and 1 base at J, with 13 bases between the two ends. This CDR3 is built from 16 residues. Germline V lookup: CDR1 MDHEN, CDR2 SYDVKM. CDR3 nucleotide sequence: TGTGCCAGCAGTTCCCCTAGGGGAGTAACTAATGAAAAACTGTTTTTT. Protein product: CASSSPRGVTNEKLFF.

The chain links TRBV28 to TRBJ1-1, with D uncertain. The CDR3 loop spans 12 amino acids. V lost 11 bases and J lost 2, with 12 bases in between. Germline CDR1 is MDHEN and CDR2 is SYDVKM. The CDR3: CAPTRTNTEAFF. CDR3 DNA: TGTGCCCCCACCAGAACAAACACTGAAGCTTTCTTT.

Ten or more counts support this clonotype. This chain joins TRBV6-9 and TRBJ1-4; D remains ambiguous. Trimming shortened V by 3 bases and J by 8 bases, and 19 bases separated the two germline ends. Germline assignment: CDR1 MNHGY and CDR2 SVAAGI. The CDR3 covers 16 residues. In DNA, the CDR3 is TGTGCCAGCAGTTACGTTGGGCTTACTGAAGGAGAAAAACTGTTTTTT. Protein: CASSYVGLTEGEKLFF.

There are many counts of this clonotype. This rearrangement joins TRBV6-1 to TRBJ1-2, with 8 positions matching TRBD1. From germline, CDR1 is MNHNS and CDR2 SASEGT. The CDR3 is 15 residues long. V lost 10 bases to trimming and J lost 4 bases; unmatched junction nucleotides: 14. The CDR3 spells CATRMQGAHPYGYTF. In nucleotides, the CDR3 is TGTGCCACGCGAATGCAGGGGGCGCATCCCTATGGCTACACCTTC.

This clonotype has ten or more counts. The V gene is TRBV27, the J gene TRBJ1-1; tentative D call: TRBD1 (6 bases). Per germline, CDR1 MNHEY and CDR2 SMNVEV (reference sequence). The CDR3 spans 15 residues. V was pared by 6 bases and J by 5 bases, with 19 bases between. CDR3 sequence reads: CASSPYQGMGTEAFF. The DNA for the CDR3 is TGTGCCAGCAGCCCTTATCAGGGGATGGGAACTGAAGCTTTCTTT.

V usage is TRBV29-1 and J usage is TRBJ2-3; 8 bases are shared with TRBD1. This CDR3 has 13 residues. With V trimmed by 6 bases and J by 4 bases, 6 bases remained unmatched. Germline values: CDR1 SQVTM, CDR2 ANQGSEA. DNA for the CDR3: TGCAGCGTCAGGGGGCGCTTAGCAGATACGCAGTATTTT. Translation: CSVRGRLADTQYF.

The chain is built from TRBV29-1 and TRBJ1-2; TRBD1 matches 7 bases. Germline V gives CDR1 SQVTM, CDR2 ANQGSEA. V shed 6 bases and J 8 bases; nucleotides not matched to a gene: 9. The CDR3 has 12 amino acids. DNA of the CDR3: TGCAGCGTCCCAGGGGGGCGGCGAGGCTACACCTTC. Its protein is CSVPGGRRGYTF.

The chain combines TRBV27 with TRBJ2-7, with a possible D match to TRBD1 (5 bases). The CDR3 totals 13 residues. V lost 6 bases and J 3 bases, leaving 12 bases between the germline ends. Germline V gene sequence: CDR1 MNHEY, CDR2 SMNVEV (reference sequence). DNA for the CDR3: TGTGCCAGCAGAGTCCAGGGTCTCTACGAGCAGTACTTC. Protein sequence: CASRVQGLYEQYF.